This TCR beta chain was profiled in a study of T-cell memory formation after mild COVID-19. The CDR3 length is 13 residues. Trimming pared 3 bases from V and 7 bases from J, leaving 12 bases between. The V gene's germline CDR1 is SEHNR and CDR2 FQNEAQ (reference sequence). In TCRdb, the 5' RACE reads were re-called with MiXCR into one record per CDR3 protein. Among 250,000 to 400,000 distinct CDR3 sequences listed, roughly an eighth were seen once. The rearrangement joins TRBV7-9 to TRBJ1-2, with a possible D match to TRBD1 (5 bases). The receptor was derived from a man younger than 35 who had mild COVID-19 (a few samples of this study predate the infection). Cell type and time point are not known. Sequenced input: PBMCs or a T cell subset sorted from them (not recorded which). The CDR3 is CASSFSGELGYTF. The CDR3 coding sequence is TGTGCCAGCAGCTTTTCGGGGGAGCTTGGCTACACCTTC. The full variable domain, in which reference TRBV7-9 and TRBJ1-2 provide the parts outside the CDR3, is DTGVSQNPRHKITKRGQNVTFRCDPISEHNRLYWYRQTLGQGPEFLTYFQNEAQLEKSRLLSDRFSAERPKGSFSTLEIQRTEQGDSAMYLCASSFSGELGYTFGSGTRLTVV.